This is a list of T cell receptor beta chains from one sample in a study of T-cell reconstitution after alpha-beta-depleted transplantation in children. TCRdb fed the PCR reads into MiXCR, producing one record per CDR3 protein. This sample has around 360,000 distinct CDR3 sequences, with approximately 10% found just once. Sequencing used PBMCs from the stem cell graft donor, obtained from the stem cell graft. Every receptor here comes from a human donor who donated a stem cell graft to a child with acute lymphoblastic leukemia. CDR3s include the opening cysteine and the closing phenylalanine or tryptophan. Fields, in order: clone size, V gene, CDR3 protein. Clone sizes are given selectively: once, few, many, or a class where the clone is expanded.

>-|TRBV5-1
CASSYGTNTDTQYF
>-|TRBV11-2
CASSLSGTSRASGIDTQYF
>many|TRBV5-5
CASSLRRVPLWNEQFF
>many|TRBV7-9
CASSLDPGAGYGYTF
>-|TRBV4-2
CASSQDLGGRTDYTF
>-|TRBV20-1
CSAGSGQSRNYGYTF
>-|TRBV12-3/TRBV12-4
CASSSRPDQHQHF
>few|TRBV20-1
CSARDSAGGNTDTQYF
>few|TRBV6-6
CASRWGGREQYF
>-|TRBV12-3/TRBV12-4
CASGSQLVAGELFF
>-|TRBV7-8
CASSQRTGAFYGYTF
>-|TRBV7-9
CASSSILGTGSPYEQYF
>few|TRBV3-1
CASSQPAGGPWYF
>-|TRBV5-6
CASSLDGTTYTGELFF
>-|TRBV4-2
CASSPHWDLPRTNEKLFF
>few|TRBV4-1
CASSQDVVSYNEQFF
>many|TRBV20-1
CSARDSWTSGYEQYF
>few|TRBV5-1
CASSRDHGFEKLFF
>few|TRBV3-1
CASSQEPGTETYEQYF
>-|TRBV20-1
CSGDSLYQETQYF
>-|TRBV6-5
CASSYTGGEQFF
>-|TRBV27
CASSLSGDVSVLTSSYNSPLHF
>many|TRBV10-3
CAISQKGTTHNEQFF
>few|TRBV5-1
CASSLAGTGGRDTQYF
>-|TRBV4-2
CASSQDFPSGRHEQFF
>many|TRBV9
CASSVGSGSGSSEQFF
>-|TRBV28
CASRSTGLDFSYEQYF
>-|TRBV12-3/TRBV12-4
CASSLDTVFLAPGQLANTGELFF
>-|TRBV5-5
CASSWGASVTPTAEQFF
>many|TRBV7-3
CASSFGREETQYF
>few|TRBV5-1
CASSLWGGRSYNEQFF
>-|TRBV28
CASSVLPGLAPPYEQYF
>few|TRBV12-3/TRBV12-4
CASMNAYGYTF
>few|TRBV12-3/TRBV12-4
CASRLAGGLVSYNEQFF
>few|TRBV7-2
CASSRTGLYEKLFF
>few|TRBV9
CASSVDPSGTYEQYF
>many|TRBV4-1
CASSSLAGSYNEQFF
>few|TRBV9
CASSGGLALSYEQYF
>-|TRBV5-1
CASSSLMWVEYQETQYF
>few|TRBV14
CASSPQAALQETQYF
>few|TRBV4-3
CASSQQYRGGEFF
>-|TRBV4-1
CASSQDPPPGLQETQYF
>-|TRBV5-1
CASGAGDIVHEQYF
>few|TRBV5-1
CASSLAPAETYGYTF
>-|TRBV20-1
CSARDREGQETQYF
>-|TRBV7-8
CASSLARGLAGEGDTQYF
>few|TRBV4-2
CASSQDPGYKQYF
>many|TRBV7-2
CASTPGYYNEQFF
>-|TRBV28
CASRIGKGSYTF
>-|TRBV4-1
CASSQPGENIQYF
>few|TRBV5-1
CASSFGDSNSPLHF
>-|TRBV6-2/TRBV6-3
CASSWGGGEQFF
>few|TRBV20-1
CSTKSGDFPSTDTQYF
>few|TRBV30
CAWSAGTAYEQYF
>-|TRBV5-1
CASSLDDSQPQHF
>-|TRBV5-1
CASSAGPGGPPDTQYF
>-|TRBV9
CASNVEGAPWKTQYF
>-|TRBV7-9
CAAMGTEQGATEAFF